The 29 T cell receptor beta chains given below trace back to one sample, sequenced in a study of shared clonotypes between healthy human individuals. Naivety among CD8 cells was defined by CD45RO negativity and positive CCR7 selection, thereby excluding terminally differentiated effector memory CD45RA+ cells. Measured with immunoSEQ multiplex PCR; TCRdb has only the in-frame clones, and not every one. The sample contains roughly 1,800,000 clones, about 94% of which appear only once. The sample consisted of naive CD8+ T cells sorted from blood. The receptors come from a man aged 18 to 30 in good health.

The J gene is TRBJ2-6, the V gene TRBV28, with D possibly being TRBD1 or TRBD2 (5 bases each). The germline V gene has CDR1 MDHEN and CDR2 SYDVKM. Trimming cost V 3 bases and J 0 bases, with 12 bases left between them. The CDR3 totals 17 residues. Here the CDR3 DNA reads TGTGCCAGCAGTTTTTTGGGACCGCACTCTGGGGCCAACGTCCTGACTTTC. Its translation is CASSFLGPHSGANVLTF.

The CDR3, as DNA: TGTGCCAGCAGCTCGAAGTGGGGGGCGGTAGGGGAGCAGTTCTTC. This gives the protein CASSSKWGAVGEQFF. V is TRBV5-4 and J is TRBJ2-1; D is possibly TRBD1 or TRBD2 (6 bases each). Trimming took 3 bases from V and 10 from J, leaving 20 bases between them. This CDR3 region has 15 residues. Per germline, CDR1 SGHNT and CDR2 YYREEE (reference sequence).

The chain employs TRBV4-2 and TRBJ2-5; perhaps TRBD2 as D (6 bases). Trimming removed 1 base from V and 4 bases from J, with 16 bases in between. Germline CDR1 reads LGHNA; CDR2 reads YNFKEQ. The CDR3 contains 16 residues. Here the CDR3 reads CASSQAADGGLETQYF. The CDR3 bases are TGTGCCAGCAGCCAAGCGGCCGACGGGGGATTAGAGACCCAGTACTTC.

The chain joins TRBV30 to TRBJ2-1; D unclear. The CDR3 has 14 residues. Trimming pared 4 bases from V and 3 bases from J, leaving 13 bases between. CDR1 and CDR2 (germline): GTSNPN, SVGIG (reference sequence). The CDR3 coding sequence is TGTGCCTGGACCCCCATCGGCGTCTACAATGAGCAGTTCTTC. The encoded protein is CAWTPIGVYNEQFF. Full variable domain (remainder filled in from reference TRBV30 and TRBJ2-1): SQTIHQWPATLVQPVGSPLSLECTVEGTSNPNLYWYRQAAGRGLQLLFYSVGIGQISSEVPQNLSASRPQDRQFILSSKKLLLSDSGFYLCAWTPIGVYNEQFFGPGTRLTVL.

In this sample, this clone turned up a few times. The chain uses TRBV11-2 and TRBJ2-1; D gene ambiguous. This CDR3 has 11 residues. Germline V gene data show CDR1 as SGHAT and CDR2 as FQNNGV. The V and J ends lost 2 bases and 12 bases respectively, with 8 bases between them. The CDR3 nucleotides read TGTGCCAGCAGCTTAAAGGATGCGCAGTTCTTC. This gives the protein CASSLKDAQFF. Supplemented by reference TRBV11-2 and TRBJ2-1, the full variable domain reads EAGVAQSPRYKIIEKRQSVAFWCNPISGHATLYWYQQILGQGPKLLIQFQNNGVVDDSQLPKDRFSAERLKGVDSTLKIQPAKLEDSAVYLCASSLKDAQFFGPGTRLTVL.

CDR3 protein: CASSSPGLGGTGELFF. DNA of the CDR3: TGTGCCAGCAGCTCCCCGGGACTGGGCGGCACCGGGGAGCTGTTTTTT. The chain carries TRBV5-6 and TRBJ2-2, with D possibly being TRBD2 (6 bases). CDR3 length: 16 amino acids. Trimming pared 3 bases from V and 4 bases from J, leaving 16 bases between. Germline values: CDR1 SGHDT, CDR2 YYEEEE.

CDR3 sequence (DNA): TGTGCCAGCAGTGTAGCCGGACAGTCCTACGAGCAGTACTTC. Encoded protein: CASSVAGQSYEQYF. The gene calls are TRBV2 and TRBJ2-7, with D possibly being TRBD1 (6 bases). Trimming pared 4 bases from V and 1 base from J, leaving 11 bases between. Germline CDR1 is SNHLY and CDR2 is FYNNEI. The CDR3 has 14 residues.

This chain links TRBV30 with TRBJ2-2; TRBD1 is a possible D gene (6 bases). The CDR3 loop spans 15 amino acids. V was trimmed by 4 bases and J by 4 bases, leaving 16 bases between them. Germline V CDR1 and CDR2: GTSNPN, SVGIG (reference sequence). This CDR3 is CAWTPGQGFTGELFF. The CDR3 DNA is TGTGCCTGGACCCCCGGGCAGGGGTTCACCGGGGAGCTGTTTTTT.

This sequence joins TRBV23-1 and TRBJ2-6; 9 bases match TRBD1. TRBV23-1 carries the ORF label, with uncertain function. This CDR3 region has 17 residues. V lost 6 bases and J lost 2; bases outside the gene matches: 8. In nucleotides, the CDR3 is TGCGCCAGCAGCTCGGACAGGGGATCGACTGGGGCCAACGTCCTGACTTTC. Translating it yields CASSSDRGSTGANVLTF.

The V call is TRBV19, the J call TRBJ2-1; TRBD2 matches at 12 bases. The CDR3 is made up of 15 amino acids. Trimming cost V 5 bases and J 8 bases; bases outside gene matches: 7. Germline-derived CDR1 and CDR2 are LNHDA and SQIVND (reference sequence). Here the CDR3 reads CASSSLAGGRYEQFF. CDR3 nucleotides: TGTGCCAGTAGTTCTCTAGCGGGGGGGCGATATGAGCAGTTCTTC.

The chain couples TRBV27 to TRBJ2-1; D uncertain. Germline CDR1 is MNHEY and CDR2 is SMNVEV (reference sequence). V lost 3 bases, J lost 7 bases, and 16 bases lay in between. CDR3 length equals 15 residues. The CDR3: CASSFVITRINEQFF. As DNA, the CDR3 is TGTGCCAGCAGTTTTGTAATAACTCGGATTAATGAGCAGTTCTTC.

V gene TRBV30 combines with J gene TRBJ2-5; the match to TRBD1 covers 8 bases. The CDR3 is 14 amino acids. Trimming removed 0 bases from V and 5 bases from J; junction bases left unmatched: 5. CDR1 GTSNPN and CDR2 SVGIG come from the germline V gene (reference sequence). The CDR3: CAWSVTGGEETQYF. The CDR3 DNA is TGTGCCTGGAGTGTAACAGGGGGTGAGGAGACCCAGTACTTC.

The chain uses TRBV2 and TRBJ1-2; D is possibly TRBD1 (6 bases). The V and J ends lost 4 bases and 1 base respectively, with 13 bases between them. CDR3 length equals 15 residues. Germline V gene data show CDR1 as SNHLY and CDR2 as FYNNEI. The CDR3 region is CASSGTRDINYGYTF. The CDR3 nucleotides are TGTGCCAGCAGTGGAACCCGGGACATTAACTATGGCTACACCTTC.

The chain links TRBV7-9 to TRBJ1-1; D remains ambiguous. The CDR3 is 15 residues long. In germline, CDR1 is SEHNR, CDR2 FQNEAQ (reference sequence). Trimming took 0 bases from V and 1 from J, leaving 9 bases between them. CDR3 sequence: CASSLASGSNTEAFF. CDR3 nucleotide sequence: TGTGCCAGCAGCTTAGCCTCTGGATCGAACACTGAAGCTTTCTTT.

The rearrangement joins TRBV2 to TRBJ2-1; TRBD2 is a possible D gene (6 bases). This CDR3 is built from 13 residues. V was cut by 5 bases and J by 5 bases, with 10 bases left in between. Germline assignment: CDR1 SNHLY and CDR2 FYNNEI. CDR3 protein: CASSWGLNNEQFF. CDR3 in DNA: TGTGCCAGCAGTTGGGGACTTAACAATGAGCAGTTCTTC.

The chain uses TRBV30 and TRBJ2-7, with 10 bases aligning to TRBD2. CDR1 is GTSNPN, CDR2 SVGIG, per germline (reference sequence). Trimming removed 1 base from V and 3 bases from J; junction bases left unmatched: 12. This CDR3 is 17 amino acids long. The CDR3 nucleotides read TGTGCCTGGAGTGGCCCATTCGGACTAGCGGAAAGCTACGAGCAGTACTTC. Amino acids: CAWSGPFGLAESYEQYF.

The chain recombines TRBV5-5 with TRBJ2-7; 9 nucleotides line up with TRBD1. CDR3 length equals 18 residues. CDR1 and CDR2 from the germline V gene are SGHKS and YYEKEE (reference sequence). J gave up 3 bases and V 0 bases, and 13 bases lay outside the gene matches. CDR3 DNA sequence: TGTGCCAGCAGCTTGGAACAGGGGGCGTCCACGGGGATCTACGAGCAGTACTTC. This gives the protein CASSLEQGASTGIYEQYF. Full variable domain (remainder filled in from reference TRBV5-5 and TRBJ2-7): DAGVTQSPTHLIKTRGQQVTLRCSPISGHKSVSWYQQVLGQGPQFIFQYYEKEERGRGNFPDRFSARQFPNYSSELNVNALLLGDSALYLCASSLEQGASTGIYEQYFGPGTRLTVT.

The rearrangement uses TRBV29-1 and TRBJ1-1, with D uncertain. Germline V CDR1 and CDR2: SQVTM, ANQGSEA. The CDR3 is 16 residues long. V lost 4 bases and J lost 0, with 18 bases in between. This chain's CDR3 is CSVGLGLNLMNTEAFF. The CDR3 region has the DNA TGCAGCGTTGGTTTGGGGTTAAACCTCATGAACACTGAAGCTTTCTTT.

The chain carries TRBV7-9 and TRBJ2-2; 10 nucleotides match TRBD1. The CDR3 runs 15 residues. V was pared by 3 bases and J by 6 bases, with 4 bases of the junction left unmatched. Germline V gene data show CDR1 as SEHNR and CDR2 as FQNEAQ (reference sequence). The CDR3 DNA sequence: TGTGCCAGCAGCTTGGGACAGGGGTCGGCCGGGGAGCTGTTTTTT. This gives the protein CASSLGQGSAGELFF.

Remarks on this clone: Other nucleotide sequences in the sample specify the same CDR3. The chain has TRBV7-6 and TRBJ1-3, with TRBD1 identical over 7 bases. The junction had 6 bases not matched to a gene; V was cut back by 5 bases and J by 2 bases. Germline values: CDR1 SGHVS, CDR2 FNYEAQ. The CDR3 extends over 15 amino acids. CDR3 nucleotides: TGTGCCAGCAGCCTTGCCGGGACAGCTGGAAACACCATATATTTT. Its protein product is CASSLAGTAGNTIYF.

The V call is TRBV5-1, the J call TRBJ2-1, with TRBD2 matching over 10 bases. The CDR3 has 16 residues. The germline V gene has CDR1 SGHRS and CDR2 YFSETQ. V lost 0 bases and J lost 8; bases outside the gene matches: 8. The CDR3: CASSLGVTSGLDEQFF. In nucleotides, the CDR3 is TGCGCCAGCAGCTTGGGTGTGACTAGCGGGCTCGATGAGCAGTTCTTC.

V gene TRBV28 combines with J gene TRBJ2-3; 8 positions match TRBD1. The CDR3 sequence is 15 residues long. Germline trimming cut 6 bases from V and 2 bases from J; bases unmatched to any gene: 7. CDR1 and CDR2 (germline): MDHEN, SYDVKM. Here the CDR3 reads CASSAGTGITDTQYF. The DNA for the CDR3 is TGTGCCAGCAGCGCCGGGACAGGAATCACAGATACGCAGTATTTT.

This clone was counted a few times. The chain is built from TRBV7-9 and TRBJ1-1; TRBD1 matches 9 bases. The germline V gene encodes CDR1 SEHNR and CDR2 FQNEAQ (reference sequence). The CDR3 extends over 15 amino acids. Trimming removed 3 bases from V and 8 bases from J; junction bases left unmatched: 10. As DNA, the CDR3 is TGTGCCAGCAGCTTGCTGGGACAGGGAACAAACGAAGCTTTCTTT. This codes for CASSLLGQGTNEAFF.

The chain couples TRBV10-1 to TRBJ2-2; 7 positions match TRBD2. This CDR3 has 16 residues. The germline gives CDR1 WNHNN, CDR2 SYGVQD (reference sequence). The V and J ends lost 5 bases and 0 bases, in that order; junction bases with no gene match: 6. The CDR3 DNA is TGCGCCAGCAGTATTAGCGGGTTTCCGAACACCGGGGAGCTGTTTTTT. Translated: CASSISGFPNTGELFF.

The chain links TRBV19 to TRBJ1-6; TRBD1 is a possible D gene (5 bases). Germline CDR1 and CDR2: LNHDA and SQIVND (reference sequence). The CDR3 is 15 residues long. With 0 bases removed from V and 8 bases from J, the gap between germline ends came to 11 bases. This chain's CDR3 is CASSIDGGSHSPLHF. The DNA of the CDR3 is TGTGCCAGTAGTATAGATGGGGGATCCCATTCACCCCTCCACTTT.

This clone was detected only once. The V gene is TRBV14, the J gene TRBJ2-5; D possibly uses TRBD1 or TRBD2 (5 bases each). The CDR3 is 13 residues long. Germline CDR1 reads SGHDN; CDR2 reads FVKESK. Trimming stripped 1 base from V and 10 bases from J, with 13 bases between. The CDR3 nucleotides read TGTGCCAGCAGCCAAGCCAGGGACGGGTTCCAGTACTTC. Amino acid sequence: CASSQARDGFQYF.

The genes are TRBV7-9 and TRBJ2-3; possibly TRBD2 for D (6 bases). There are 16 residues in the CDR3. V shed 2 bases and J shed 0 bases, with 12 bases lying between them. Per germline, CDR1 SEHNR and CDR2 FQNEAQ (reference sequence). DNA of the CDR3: TGTGCCAGCAGCTTAAATCCAGGGACTAGCACAGATACGCAGTATTTT. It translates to CASSLNPGTSTDTQYF.

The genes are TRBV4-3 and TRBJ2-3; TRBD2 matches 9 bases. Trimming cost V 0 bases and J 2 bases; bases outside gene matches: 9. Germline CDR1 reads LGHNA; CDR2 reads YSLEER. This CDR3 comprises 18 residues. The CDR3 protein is CASSQDGGGELNTDTQYF. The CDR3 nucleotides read TGCGCCAGCAGCCAAGATGGCGGGGGGGAGTTGAACACAGATACGCAGTATTTT.

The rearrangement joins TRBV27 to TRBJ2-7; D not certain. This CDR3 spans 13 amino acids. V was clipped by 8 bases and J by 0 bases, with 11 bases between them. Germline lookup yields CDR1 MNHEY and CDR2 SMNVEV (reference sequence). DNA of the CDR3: TGTGCCAGCTCAGTCCAGAGCTCCTACGAGCAGTACTTC. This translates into CASSVQSSYEQYF.